This passage covers 5 T cell receptor beta chains from one sample sequenced in a study of CD8 T cells in Susac syndrome. With random hexamers, 0.5 to 1 ug RNA was reverse transcribed. TCRdb recomputed calls from the immunoSEQ multiplex PCR reads with MiXCR, one row per CDR3 protein. The data contain just over 150,000 distinct CDR3 sequences, roughly 95% of them singletons. What was sequenced was CD4+ T cells from PBMCs. The source is a human donor with Susac syndrome.

The V call is TRBV4-2, the J call TRBJ1-1; no reliable D call. The V end lost 0 bases, the J end lost 6 bases, and 11 bases lay between the germline ends. The CDR3 has 14 residues. In germline, CDR1 is LGHNA, CDR2 YNFKEQ. CDR3 loop: CASSQERPSPEAFF. The CDR3 DNA is TGTGCCAGCAGCCAAGAAAGGCCTTCCCCTGAAGCTTTCTTT.

The chain is built from TRBV14 and TRBJ2-5; 7 bases fit TRBD2. The V segment lost 0 bases and the J segment 4 bases; nucleotides outside the gene matches: 5. Germline-derived CDR1 and CDR2 are SGHDN and FVKESK. This CDR3 comprises 15 residues. The CDR3 DNA sequence: TGTGCCAGCAGCCAAGATCTCGGCGGGGGAGAGACCCAGTACTTC. It yields the protein CASSQDLGGGETQYF. The full variable domain, in which reference TRBV14 and TRBJ2-5 provide the parts outside the CDR3, is EAGVTQFPSHSVIEKGQTVTLRCDPISGHDNLYWYRRVMGKEIKFLLHFVKESKQDESGMPNNRFLAERTGGTYSTLKVQPAELEDSGVYFCASSQDLGGGETQYFGPGTRLLVL.

The chain couples TRBV12-3 or TRBV12-4 to TRBJ1-5; no definite D call. V dropped 4 bases and J dropped 0 bases, with 7 bases sitting between them. The CDR3 has 14 residues. The CDR3 reads CASSSTDSNQPQHF. CDR3 bases: TGTGCCAGCAGTTCAACAGATAGCAATCAGCCCCAGCATTTT.

Only one count was recorded for this clonotype. The rearrangement joins TRBV18 to TRBJ1-1; TRBD1 aligns across 7 bases. This CDR3 is 15 amino acids long. CDR1 is KGHSH and CDR2 is LQKENI in the germline V gene. The V and J ends lost 5 bases and 0 bases, in that order; junction bases with no gene match: 6. The CDR3 protein is CASSAPGQMNTEAFF. The CDR3 region has the DNA TGTGCCAGCTCAGCGCCGGGACAGATGAACACTGAAGCTTTCTTT.

The gene calls are TRBV14 and TRBJ1-2, with D possibly being TRBD1 (6 bases). Germline V gives CDR1 SGHDN, CDR2 FVKESK. Trimming left V 1 base short and J 0 bases short, with 9 bases between. The CDR3 spans 15 residues. Written as DNA, the CDR3 is TGTGCCAGCAGCCAAGTTGGACAGACTAACTATGGCTACACCTTC. This gives the protein CASSQVGQTNYGYTF.